These 8 T cell receptor beta chains came from one sample sequenced in a study of cytomegalovirus exposure and HLA in healthy donors. A multiplex PCR was run with 60 Vbeta primers and 13 Jbeta primers. Data came from immunoSEQ multiplex PCR; TCRdb stores just in-frame clones and leaves some out. The sample lists around 100,000 clones, less than 70% occurring once. Sequencing was performed on PBMCs. The origin of the receptors is a woman aged 30 to 39 in good health and CMV-seronegative.

V and J are TRBV14 and TRBJ1-2; tentative D call: TRBD1 (5 bases). CDR1 is SGHDN, CDR2 FVKESK, per germline. This CDR3 has 17 residues. Trimming shortened V by 1 base and J by 2 bases, and 17 bases separated the two germline ends. The DNA for the CDR3 is TGTGCCAGCAGCCAAGCCTTCGGGGGAGGTAGCAACTATGGCTACACCTTC. It encodes CASSQAFGGGSNYGYTF.

This clone has just a few counts. The chain couples TRBV10-3 to TRBJ2-7, with D tentatively TRBD1 (6 bases). Trimming removed 6 bases from V and 0 bases from J, with 12 bases in between. The CDR3 consists of 14 residues. Germline CDR1 is ENHRY and CDR2 is SYGVKD. CDR3 amino acids: CAISGTSSSYEQYF. CDR3 in DNA: TGTGCCATCAGCGGGACATCAAGCTCCTACGAGCAGTACTTC.

A word on this clone: Germline is not matched at one junction end, which may reflect a read error. The chain is built from TRBV7-7 and TRBJ2-1; 8 bases are a match to TRBD2. Germline-derived CDR1 and CDR2 are SSHAT and FNYEAQ (reference sequence). CDR3 length equals 13 residues. CDR3 residues: CASSAGTSNEQFF. In DNA, the CDR3 is TGTGCTAGCAGCGCAGGGACTAGCAATGAGCAGTTCTTC.

This chain joins TRBV4-3 and TRBJ1-1, with no clear D. Germline CDR1 LGHNA, CDR2 YSLEER. This CDR3 is built from 13 residues. Trimming removed 4 bases from V and 4 bases from J, with 10 bases in between. The CDR3 sequence: CASSRREGTEAFF. The CDR3 DNA is TGCGCCAGCAGCCGCCGGGAAGGCACTGAAGCTTTCTTT.

The rearrangement joins TRBV15 to TRBJ2-3, with TRBD2 matching over 12 bases. Germline V gives CDR1 LNHNV, CDR2 YYDKDF (reference sequence). The CDR3 covers 16 residues. Unmatched junction bases numbered 6, after V lost 5 bases and J lost 3 bases. The CDR3 protein is CATSLGLAGFTDTQYF. The CDR3 nucleotides are TGTGCCACCAGCCTAGGACTAGCGGGATTTACAGATACGCAGTATTTT.

The V call is TRBV19, the J call TRBJ1-2; 11 bases line up with TRBD1. J gave up 8 bases and V 5 bases, and 7 bases lay outside the gene matches. Germline V gene sequence: CDR1 LNHDA, CDR2 SQIVND (reference sequence). The CDR3 consists of 14 residues. The CDR3 nucleotides read TGTGCCAGTAGTGTGGACAGGGGGCCGTCCGGCTACACCTTC. Its translation: CASSVDRGPSGYTF. The full variable domain, with the rest looked up from reference TRBV19 and TRBJ1-2, is DGGITQSPKYLFRKEGQNVTLSCEQNLNHDAMYWYRQDPGQGLRLIYYSQIVNDFQKGDIAEGYSVSREKKESFPLTVTSAQKNPTAFYLCASSVDRGPSGYTFGSGTRLTVV.

The chain couples TRBV4-1 to TRBJ2-7, with 11 bases aligning to TRBD1. Germline loops: CDR1 MGHRA, CDR2 YSYEKL. After removal of 0 bases from V and 7 bases from J, the junction contained 8 bases not matched to a gene. The CDR3 is 16 amino acids. CDR3: CASSQDDGQGAREQYF. For the CDR3, the DNA is TGCGCCAGCAGCCAAGATGATGGACAGGGGGCGCGAGAGCAGTACTTC.

This clone was seen a few times. The chain employs TRBV2 and TRBJ2-7, with 8 nucleotides matching TRBD1. Unmatched junction bases numbered 11, after V lost 9 bases and J lost 4 bases. CDR1 SNHLY and CDR2 FYNNEI come from the germline V gene. The CDR3 totals 14 residues. The CDR3 DNA is TGTGCCAGTAACCCGACAGGGGCGGGATACGAGCAGTACTTC. Its translation is CASNPTGAGYEQYF.